Reported below is one TCR beta chain. This clone has just one count. The clone's antigen remains unknown. No base quality values were provided; no much bigger clone lies one nucleotide off. These data belong to a study of lymphopenia after photon versus proton radiotherapy (dated 2019 in TCRdb). In the study overall: In patients with gastrointestinal tumors who developed high-grade lymphopenia, the study compared the immunological effects of photon radiation therapy with those of proton radiation therapy. A cohort of about 22 patients with gastrointestinal tumors who received either photon or proton therapy and subsequently developed lymphopenia was included. The study aimed to characterize how the two radiation modalities differ in their impact on the immune system.

Taken from cysteine to phenylalanine, the CDR3 has 16 residues. Just CDR3 DNA is preserved here, 48 bases in frame from base 1. V is pruned by 4 bases and J by 4 bases, leaving 8 bases of the junction without a gene match. CDR1 and CDR2 (MNHEY, SMNVEV) derive from the germline V gene (reference sequence). Library preparation used the immunoSEQ multiplex PCR assay. Alongside multiparametric flow cytometry, deep sequencing of rearranged TCR beta loci was used to profile the T cell repertoires. In its TCRdb copy, this immuneACCESS table keeps in-frame sequences only and misses some clones. Where compared with another copy, unresolved V genes explain less than half of these, and the others have no known cause. This sample lists roughly 42,000 clones; approximately 83% were detected once. 2.2% of the sample rests with the top ten. General conclusions and limits of the study: After the lymphocyte count nadir, oligoclonal expansion, especially of CD8+ Temra cells, was observed in photon-treated repertoires, and the drop in diversity was driven by this expansion. The authors looked at the survival association only in patients who died, and they framed better survival with proton therapy as a possibility rather than a demonstrated result. Proton-treated patients stayed relatively stable during treatment, while photon-treated patients lost naive T cells and TCR diversity and gained effector/memory populations. Across the cohort, a larger post-nadir drop in TCR diversity was inversely correlated with overall survival time among patients who died.

Rearrangement joined TRBV27 to TRBJ2-2; a stretch of 8 junction bases matches TRBD1. The source was peripheral blood, collected from a patient treated with photon-based radiotherapy. This clonotype was obtained from a middle-aged man with gastric cancer. The CDR3 sequence is CASSSPRTGFTGELFF. In nucleotide form, the sequence is TGTGCCAGCAGTTCCCCTCGGACAGGGTTCACCGGGGAGCTGTTTTTT.